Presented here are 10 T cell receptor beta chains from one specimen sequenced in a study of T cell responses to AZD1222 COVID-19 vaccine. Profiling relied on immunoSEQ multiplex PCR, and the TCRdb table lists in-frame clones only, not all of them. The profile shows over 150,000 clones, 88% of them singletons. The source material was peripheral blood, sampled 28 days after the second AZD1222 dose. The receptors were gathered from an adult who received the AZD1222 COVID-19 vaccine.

This chain's CDR3 is CASSVRVATEAFF. In DNA, the CDR3 is TGTGCCAGCAGCGTGAGGGTGGCCACTGAAGCTTTCTTT. V is TRBV7-2 and J is TRBJ1-1; D unclear. The V end lost 5 bases, the J end lost 4 bases, and 11 bases lay between the germline ends. CDR1 and CDR2 (germline): SGHTA, FQGNSA. The CDR3 length is 13 residues.

This chain's CDR3 is CASSPTGSGTQYF. The CDR3 bases are TGTGCCAGCAGCCCGACAGGGTCTGGGACCCAGTACTTC. The chain is built from TRBV11-2 and TRBJ2-5; 7 bases are a match to TRBD1. After removal of 5 bases from V and 7 bases from J, the junction contained 7 bases not matched to a gene. From germline, CDR1 is SGHAT and CDR2 FQNNGV. The CDR3 length is 13 residues.

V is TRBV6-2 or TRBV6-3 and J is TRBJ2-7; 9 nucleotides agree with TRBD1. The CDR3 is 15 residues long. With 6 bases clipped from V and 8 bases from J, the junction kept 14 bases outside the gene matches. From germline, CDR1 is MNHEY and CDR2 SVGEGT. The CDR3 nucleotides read TGTGCCAGCAGCGACTCACCGGGACAGGGTAACCAGCAGTACTTC. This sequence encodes CASSDSPGQGNQQYF.

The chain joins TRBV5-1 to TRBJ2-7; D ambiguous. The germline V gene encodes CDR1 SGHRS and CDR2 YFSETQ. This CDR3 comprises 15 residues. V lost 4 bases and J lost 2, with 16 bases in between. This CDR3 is CASSMTAPVPYEQYF. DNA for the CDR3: TGCGCCAGCAGCATGACTGCGCCCGTCCCCTACGAGCAGTACTTC. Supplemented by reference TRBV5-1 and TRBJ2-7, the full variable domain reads KAGVTQTPRYLIKTRGQQVTLSCSPISGHRSVSWYQQTPGQGLQFLFEYFSETQRNKGNFPGRFSGRQFSNSRSEMNVSTLELGDSALYLCASSMTAPVPYEQYFGPGTRLTVT.

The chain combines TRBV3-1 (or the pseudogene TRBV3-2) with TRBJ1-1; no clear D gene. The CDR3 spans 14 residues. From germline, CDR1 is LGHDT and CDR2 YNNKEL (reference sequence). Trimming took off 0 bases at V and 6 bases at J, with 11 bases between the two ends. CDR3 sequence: CASSQEGRRAEAFF. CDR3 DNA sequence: TGTGCCAGCAGCCAAGAAGGGAGACGCGCTGAAGCTTTCTTT.

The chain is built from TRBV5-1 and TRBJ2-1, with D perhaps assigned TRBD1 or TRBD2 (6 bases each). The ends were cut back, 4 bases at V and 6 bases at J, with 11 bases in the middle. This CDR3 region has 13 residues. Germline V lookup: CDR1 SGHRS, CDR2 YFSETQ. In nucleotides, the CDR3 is TGCGCCAGCAGCCTGGGGGGCCTCAATGAGCAGTTCTTC. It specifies CASSLGGLNEQFF.

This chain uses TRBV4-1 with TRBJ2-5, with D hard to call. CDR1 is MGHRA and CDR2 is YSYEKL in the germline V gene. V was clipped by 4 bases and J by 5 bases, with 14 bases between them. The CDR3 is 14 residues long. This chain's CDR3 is CASSLPLVRETQYF. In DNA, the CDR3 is TGCGCCAGCAGCCTCCCCTTAGTAAGGGAGACCCAGTACTTC.

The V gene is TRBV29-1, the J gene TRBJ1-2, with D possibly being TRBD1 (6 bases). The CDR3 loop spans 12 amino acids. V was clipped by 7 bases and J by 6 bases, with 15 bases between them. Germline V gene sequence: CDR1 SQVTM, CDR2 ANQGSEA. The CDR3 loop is CSASRGADGYTF. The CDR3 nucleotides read TGCAGCGCCTCCCGGGGGGCAGATGGCTACACCTTC.

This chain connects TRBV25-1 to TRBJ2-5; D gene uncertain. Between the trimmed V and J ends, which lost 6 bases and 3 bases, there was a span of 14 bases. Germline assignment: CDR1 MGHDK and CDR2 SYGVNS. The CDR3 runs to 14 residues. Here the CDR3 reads CASSPIRHEETQYF. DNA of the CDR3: TGTGCCAGCAGCCCTATTAGACACGAAGAGACCCAGTACTTC. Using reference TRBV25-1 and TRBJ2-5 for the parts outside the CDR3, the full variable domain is EADIYQTPRYLVIGTGKKITLECSQTMGHDKMYWYQQDPGMELHLIHYSYGVNSTEKGDLSSESTVSRIRTEHFPLTLESARPSHTSQYLCASSPIRHEETQYFGPGTRLLVL.

Written as DNA, the CDR3 is TGTGCCAGCACCGTGGACAGGGGAAAAGCCGGGGAGCTGTTTTTT. It yields the protein CASTVDRGKAGELFF. The chain is built from TRBV6-5 and TRBJ2-2; 9 bases are shared with TRBD1. The germline V gene encodes CDR1 MNHEY and CDR2 SVGAGI. V shed 7 bases, J shed 6 bases, and the junction held 9 bases outside the gene matches. CDR3 length equals 15 residues.